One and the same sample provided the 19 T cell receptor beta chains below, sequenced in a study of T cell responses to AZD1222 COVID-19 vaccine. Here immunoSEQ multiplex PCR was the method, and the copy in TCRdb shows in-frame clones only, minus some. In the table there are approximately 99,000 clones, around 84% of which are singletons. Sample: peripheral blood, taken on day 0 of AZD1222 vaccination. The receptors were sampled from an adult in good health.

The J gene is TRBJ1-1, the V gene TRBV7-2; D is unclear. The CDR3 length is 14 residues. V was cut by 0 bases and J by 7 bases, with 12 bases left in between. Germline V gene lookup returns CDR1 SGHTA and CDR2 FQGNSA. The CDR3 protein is CASSLASGSFEAFF. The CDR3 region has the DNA TGTGCCAGCAGCTTAGCGTCGGGGAGCTTTGAAGCTTTCTTT.

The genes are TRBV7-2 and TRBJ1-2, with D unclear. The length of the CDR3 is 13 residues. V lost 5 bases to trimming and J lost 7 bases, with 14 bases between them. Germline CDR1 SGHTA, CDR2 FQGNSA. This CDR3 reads CASSLTRVPGYTF. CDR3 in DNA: TGTGCCAGCAGCCTTACTAGGGTCCCTGGCTACACCTTC.

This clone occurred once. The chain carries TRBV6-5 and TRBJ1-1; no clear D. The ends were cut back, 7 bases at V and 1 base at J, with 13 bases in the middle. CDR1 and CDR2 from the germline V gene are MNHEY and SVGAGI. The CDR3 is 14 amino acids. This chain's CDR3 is CASTPSQSNTEAFF. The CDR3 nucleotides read TGTGCCAGCACCCCATCCCAGTCGAACACTGAAGCTTTCTTT.

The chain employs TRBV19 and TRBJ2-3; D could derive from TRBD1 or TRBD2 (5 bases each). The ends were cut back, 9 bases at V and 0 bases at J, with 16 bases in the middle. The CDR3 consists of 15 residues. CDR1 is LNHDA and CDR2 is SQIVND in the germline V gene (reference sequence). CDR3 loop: CASSYGTSSTDTQYF. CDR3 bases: TGTGCCAGCTCGTATGGGACCTCGAGCACAGATACGCAGTATTTT.

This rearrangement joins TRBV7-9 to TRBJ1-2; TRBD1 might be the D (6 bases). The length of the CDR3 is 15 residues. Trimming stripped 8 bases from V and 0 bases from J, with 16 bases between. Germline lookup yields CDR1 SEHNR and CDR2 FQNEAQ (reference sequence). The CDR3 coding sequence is TGTGCCAGCGTGGGACACTCCACCTCTAACTATGGCTACACCTTC. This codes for CASVGHSTSNYGYTF.

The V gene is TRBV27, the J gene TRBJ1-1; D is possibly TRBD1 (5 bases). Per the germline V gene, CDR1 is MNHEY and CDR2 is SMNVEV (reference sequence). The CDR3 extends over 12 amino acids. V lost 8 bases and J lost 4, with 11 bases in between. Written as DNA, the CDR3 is TGTGCCAGCCAGACCGGGGGCACTGAAGCTTTCTTT. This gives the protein CASQTGGTEAFF.

The CDR3 nucleotides read TGTGCCAGCAGTGACTCTTGGCAGGGTAGCGGTCAGCCCCAGCATTTT. It encodes CASSDSWQGSGQPQHF. The genes are TRBV25-1 and TRBJ1-5, with a weak D call TRBD1 (5 bases). The V and J ends lost 3 bases and 6 bases respectively, with 18 bases between them. CDR3 size: 16 residues. Germline V gene data show CDR1 as MGHDK and CDR2 as SYGVNS.

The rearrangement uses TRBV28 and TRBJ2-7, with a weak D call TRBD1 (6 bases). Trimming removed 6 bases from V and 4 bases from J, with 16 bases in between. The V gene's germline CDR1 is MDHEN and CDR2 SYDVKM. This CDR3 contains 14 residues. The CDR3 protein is CASSYSGVGYEQYF. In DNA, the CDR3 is TGTGCCAGCAGCTACTCAGGGGTTGGGTACGAGCAGTACTTC.

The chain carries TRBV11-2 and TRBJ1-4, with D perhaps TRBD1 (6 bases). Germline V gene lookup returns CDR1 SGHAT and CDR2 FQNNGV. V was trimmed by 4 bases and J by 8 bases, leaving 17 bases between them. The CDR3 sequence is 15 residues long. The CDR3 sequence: CASSYNALGGEKLFF. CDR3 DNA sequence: TGTGCCAGCAGCTATAATGCGTTGGGGGGCGAAAAACTGTTTTTT.

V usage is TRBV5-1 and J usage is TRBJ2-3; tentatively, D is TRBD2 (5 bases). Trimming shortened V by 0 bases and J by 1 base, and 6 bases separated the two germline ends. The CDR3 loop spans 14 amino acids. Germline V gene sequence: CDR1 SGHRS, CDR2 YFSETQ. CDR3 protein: CASSLVEGTDTQYF. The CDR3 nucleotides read TGCGCCAGCAGCTTGGTGGAGGGCACAGATACGCAGTATTTT.

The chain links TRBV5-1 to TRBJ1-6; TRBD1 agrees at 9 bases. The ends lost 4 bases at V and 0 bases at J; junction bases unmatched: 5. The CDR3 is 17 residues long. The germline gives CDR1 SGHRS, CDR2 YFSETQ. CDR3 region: CASSPEGQGSYNSPLHF. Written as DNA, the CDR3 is TGCGCCAGCAGCCCCGAGGGACAGGGCTCCTATAATTCACCCCTCCACTTT.

The CDR3 region has the DNA TGTGCCAGCAGCCAAGCTGGGGCGCGGTCCTACAATGAGCAGTTCTTC. Translated, it gives CASSQAGARSYNEQFF. The V gene is TRBV3-1 (or the pseudogene TRBV3-2), the J gene TRBJ2-1, with D tentatively TRBD1 (5 bases). Per the germline V gene, CDR1 is LGHDT and CDR2 is YNNKEL (reference sequence). The CDR3 sequence is 16 residues long. Between the trimmed V and J ends, which lost 1 base and 1 base, there was a span of 11 bases.

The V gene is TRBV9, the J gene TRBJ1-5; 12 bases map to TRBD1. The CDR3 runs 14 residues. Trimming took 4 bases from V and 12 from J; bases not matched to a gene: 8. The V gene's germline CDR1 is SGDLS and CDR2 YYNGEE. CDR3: CASSSTGTGGDQHF. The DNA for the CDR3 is TGTGCCAGCAGCTCAACCGGGACAGGGGGCGACCAGCATTTT.

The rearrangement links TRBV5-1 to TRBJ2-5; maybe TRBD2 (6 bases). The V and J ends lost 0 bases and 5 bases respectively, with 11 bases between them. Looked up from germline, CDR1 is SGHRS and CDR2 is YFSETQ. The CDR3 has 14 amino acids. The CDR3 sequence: CASSLDSSDETQYF. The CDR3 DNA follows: TGCGCCAGCAGCTTGGATTCTAGCGACGAGACCCAGTACTTC.

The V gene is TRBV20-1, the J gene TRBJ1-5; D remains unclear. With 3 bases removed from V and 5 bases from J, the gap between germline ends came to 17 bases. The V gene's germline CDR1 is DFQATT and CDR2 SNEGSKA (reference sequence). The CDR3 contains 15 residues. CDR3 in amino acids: CSASQSQTFDQPQHF. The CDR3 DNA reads TGCAGTGCTAGTCAGAGCCAAACATTTGATCAGCCCCAGCATTTT.

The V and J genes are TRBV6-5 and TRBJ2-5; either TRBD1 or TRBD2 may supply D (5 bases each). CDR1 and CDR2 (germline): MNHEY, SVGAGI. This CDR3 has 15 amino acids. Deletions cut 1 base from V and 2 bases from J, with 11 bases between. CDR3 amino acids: CASSYFRDPQETQYF. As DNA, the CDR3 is TGTGCCAGCAGTTACTTTAGGGACCCACAAGAGACCCAGTACTTC.

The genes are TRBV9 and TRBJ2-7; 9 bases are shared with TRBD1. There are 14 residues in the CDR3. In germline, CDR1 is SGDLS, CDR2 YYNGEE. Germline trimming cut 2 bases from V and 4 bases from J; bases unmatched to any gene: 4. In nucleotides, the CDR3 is TGTGCCAGCAGCGTCCGGGACAGGGCGTACGAGCAGTACTTC. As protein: CASSVRDRAYEQYF.

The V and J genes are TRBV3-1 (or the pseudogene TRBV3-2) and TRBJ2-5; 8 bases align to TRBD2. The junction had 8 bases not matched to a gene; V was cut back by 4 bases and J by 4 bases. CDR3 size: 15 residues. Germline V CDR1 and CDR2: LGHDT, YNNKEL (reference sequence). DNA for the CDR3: TGTGCCAGCAGCCTCGGTACGGGGGGGAGAGAGACCCAGTACTTC. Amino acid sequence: CASSLGTGGRETQYF.

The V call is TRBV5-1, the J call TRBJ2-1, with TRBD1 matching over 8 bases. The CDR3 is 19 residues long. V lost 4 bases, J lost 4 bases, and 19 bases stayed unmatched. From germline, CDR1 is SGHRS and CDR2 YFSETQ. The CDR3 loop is CASSRTGSTPPDVYNEQFF. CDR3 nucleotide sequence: TGCGCCAGCAGCCGGACAGGGTCGACCCCTCCCGACGTATACAATGAGCAGTTCTTC.